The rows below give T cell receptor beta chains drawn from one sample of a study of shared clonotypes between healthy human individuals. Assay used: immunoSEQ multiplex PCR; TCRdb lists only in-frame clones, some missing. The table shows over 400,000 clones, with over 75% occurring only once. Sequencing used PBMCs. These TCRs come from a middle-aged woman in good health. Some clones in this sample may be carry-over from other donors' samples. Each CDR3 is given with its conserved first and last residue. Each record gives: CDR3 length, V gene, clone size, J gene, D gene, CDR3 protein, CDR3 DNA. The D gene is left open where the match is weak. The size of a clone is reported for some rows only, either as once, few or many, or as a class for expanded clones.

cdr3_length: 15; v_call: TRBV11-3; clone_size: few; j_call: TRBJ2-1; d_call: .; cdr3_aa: CASSLVSGGANEQFF; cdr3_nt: TGTGCCAGCAGCTTAGTCAGCGGAGGGGCCAATGAGCAGTTCTTC
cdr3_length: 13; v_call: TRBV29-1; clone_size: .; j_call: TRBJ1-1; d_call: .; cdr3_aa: CSVDEQVGTEAFF; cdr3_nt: TGCAGCGTTGACGAACAGGTGGGCACTGAAGCTTTCTTT
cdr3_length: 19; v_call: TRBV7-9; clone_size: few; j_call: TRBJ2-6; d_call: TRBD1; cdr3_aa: CASSLTRDRRYSGANVLTF; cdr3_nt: TGTGCCAGCAGCTTAACCCGGGACAGGCGATACTCTGGGGCCAACGTCCTGACTTTC
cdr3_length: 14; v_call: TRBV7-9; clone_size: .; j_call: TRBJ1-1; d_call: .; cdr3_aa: CASSYIPRNTEAFF; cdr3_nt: TGTGCCAGCAGCTACATTCCGAGGAACACTGAAGCTTTCTTT
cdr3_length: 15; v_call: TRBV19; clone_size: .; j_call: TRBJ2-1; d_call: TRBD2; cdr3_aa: CASSRLAGGGNEQFF; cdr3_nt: TGTGCCAGTAGCAGACTAGCGGGAGGGGGCAATGAGCAGTTCTTC
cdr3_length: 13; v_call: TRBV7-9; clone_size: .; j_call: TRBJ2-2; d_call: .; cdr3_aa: CASSPRASGELFF; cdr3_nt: TGTGCCAGCAGCCCCCGGGCTTCCGGGGAGCTGTTTTTT
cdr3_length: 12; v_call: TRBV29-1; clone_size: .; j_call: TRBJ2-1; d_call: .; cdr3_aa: CSVAGSDNEQFF; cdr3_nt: TGCAGCGTTGCGGGCAGTGACAATGAGCAGTTCTTC
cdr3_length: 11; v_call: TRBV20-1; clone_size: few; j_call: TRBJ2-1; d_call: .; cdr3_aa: CSAGRGLEQFF; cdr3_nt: TGCAGTGCCGGTAGAGGTTTGGAGCAGTTCTTC
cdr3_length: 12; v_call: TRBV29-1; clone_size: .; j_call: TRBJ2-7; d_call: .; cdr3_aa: CSVEDRGYEQYF; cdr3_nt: TGCAGCGTTGAAGATCGAGGGTACGAGCAGTACTTC
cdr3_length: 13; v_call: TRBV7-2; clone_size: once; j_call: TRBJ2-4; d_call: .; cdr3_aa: CASSLGAAGIQYF; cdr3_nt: TGTGCTAGCAGCTTAGGGGCGGCAGGGATTCAGTACTTC
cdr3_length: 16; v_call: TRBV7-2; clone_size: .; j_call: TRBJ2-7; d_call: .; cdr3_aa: CASSLQNWGREYEQYF; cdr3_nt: TGTGCCAGCAGCTTACAAAATTGGGGTCGGGAATACGAGCAGTACTTC
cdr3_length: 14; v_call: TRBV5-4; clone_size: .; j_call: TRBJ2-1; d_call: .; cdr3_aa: CASSSPGSYNEQFF; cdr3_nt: TGTGCCAGCAGCAGCCCTGGCTCCTACAATGAGCAGTTCTTC
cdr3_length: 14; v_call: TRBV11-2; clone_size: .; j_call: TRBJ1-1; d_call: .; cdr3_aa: CASSTHGADTEAFF; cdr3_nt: TGTGCCAGCAGCACCCACGGAGCGGACACTGAAGCTTTCTTT
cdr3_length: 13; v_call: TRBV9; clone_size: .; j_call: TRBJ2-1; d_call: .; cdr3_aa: CASSLQTVNEQFF; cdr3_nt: TGTGCCAGCAGCCTCCAGACTGTTAATGAGCAGTTCTTC
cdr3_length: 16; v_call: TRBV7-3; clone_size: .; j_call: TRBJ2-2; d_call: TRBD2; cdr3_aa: CASSQRAGGDTGELFF; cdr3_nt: TGTGCCAGCAGCCAAAGAGCGGGAGGGGACACCGGGGAGCTGTTTTTT
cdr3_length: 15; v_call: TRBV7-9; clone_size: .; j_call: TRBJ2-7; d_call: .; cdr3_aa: CASSLVGGTSSEQYF; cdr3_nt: TGTGCCAGCAGCTTAGTGGGGGGTACGTCTTCCGAGCAGTACTTC
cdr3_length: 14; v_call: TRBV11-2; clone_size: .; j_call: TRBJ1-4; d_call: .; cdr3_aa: CASSSSGGLEKLFF; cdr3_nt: TGTGCCAGCAGCTCCAGCGGCGGCCTTGAAAAACTGTTTTTT
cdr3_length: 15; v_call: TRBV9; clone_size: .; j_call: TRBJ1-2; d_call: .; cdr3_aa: CASSVARGGRDGYTF; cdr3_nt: TGTGCCAGCAGCGTAGCTCGTGGGGGGAGAGATGGCTACACCTTC
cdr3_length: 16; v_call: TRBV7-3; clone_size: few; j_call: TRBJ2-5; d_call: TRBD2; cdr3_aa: CASSPISGSSWETQYF; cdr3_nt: TGTGCCAGCAGCCCGATTAGCGGGAGTAGTTGGGAGACCCAGTACTTC
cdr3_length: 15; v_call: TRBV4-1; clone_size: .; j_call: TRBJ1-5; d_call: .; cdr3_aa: CASSYRDGSNQPQHF; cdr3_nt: TGCGCCAGCAGCTACCGGGACGGTAGCAATCAGCCCCAGCATTTT
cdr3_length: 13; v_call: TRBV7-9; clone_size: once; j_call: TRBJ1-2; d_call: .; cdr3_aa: CASSAYLGDGYTF; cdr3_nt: TGTGCCAGCAGCGCCTATCTAGGTGACGGCTACACCTTC
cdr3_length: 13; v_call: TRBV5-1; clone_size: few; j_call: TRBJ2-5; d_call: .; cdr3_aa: CASSLSAAETQYF; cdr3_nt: TGCGCCAGCAGCTTGAGCGCGGCTGAGACCCAGTACTTC